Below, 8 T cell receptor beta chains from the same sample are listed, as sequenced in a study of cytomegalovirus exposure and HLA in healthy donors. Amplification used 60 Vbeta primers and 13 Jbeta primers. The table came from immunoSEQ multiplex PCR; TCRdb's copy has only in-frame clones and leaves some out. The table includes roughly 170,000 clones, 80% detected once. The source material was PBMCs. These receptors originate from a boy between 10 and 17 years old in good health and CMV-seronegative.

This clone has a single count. CDR3: CAWTGFGNTIYF. For the CDR3, the DNA is TGTGCCTGGACAGGGTTTGGAAACACCATATATTTT. V is TRBV30 and J is TRBJ1-3, with D maybe TRBD1 (5 bases). This CDR3 has 12 amino acids. In germline, CDR1 is GTSNPN, CDR2 SVGIG (reference sequence). The V end lost 4 bases, the J end lost 3 bases, and 7 bases lay between the germline ends.

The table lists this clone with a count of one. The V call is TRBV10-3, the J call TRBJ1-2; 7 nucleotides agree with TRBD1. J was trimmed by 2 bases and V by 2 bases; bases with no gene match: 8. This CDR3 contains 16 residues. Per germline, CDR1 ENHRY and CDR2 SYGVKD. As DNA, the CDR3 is TGTGCCATCAGTGAGCTATTAAGGGGGCCGAACTATGGCTACACCTTC. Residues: CAISELLRGPNYGYTF.

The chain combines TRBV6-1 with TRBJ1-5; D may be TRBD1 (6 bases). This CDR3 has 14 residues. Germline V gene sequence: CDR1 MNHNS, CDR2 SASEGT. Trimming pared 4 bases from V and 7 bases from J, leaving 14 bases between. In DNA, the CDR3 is TGTGCCAGCAGTGCGGGGGGCTCGGAACAGCCCCAGCATTTT. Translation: CASSAGGSEQPQHF.

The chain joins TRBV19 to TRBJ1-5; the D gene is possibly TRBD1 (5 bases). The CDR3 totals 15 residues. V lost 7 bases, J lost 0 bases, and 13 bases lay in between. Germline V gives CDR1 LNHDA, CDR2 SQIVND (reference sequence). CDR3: CASNYGGASNQPQHF. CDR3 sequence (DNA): TGTGCCAGTAACTACGGCGGGGCTAGCAATCAGCCCCAGCATTTT.

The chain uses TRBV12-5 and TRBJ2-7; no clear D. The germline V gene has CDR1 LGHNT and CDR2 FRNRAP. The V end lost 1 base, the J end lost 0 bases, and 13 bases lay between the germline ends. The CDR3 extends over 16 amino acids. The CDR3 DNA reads TGTGCTAGTGGTTTGGGACCCGACTGGAGCTCCTACGAGCAGTACTTC. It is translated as CASGLGPDWSSYEQYF.

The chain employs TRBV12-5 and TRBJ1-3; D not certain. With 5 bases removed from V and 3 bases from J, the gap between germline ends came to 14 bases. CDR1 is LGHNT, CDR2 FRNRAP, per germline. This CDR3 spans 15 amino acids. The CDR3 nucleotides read TGTGCTAGTGGTCCCCCCCAACAGCTTGGAAACACCATATATTTT. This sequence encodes CASGPPQQLGNTIYF. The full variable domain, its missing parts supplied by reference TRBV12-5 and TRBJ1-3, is DARVTQTPRHKVTEMGQEVTMRCQPILGHNTVFWYRQTMMQGLELLAYFRNRAPLDDSGMPKDRFSAEMPDATLATLKIQPSEPRDSAVYFCASGPPQQLGNTIYFGEGSWLTVV.

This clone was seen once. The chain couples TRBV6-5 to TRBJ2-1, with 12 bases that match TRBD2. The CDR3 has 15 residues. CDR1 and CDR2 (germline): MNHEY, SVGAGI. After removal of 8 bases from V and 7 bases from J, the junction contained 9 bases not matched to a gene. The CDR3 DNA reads TGTGCCAGCTACACGGGACTAGCGGGTATTAATGAGCAGTTCTTC. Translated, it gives CASYTGLAGINEQFF.

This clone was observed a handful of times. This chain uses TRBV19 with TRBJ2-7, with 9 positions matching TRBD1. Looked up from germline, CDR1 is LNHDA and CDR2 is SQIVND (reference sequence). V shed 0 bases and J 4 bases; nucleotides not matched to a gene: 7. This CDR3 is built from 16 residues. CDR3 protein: CASSIDPGQGKYEQYF. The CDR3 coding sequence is TGTGCCAGTAGTATAGATCCGGGACAGGGCAAGTACGAGCAGTACTTC.